Presented here are 6 T cell receptor beta chains from one specimen sequenced in a study of cytomegalovirus exposure and HLA in healthy donors. Assay used: immunoSEQ multiplex PCR; TCRdb lists only in-frame clones, some missing. The repertoire includes 100,000 to 150,000 clones, 70% to 90% of them detected once, and about 4.5% sits in the top ten. Sequencing used PBMCs. All receptors derive from a man between 18 and 29 years old in good health and CMV-seropositive.

The V call is TRBV19, the J call TRBJ2-7; 10 nucleotides agree with TRBD2. The CDR3 totals 14 residues. The V segment lost 1 base and the J segment 3 bases; nucleotides outside the gene matches: 0. CDR1 and CDR2 (germline): LNHDA, SQIVND (reference sequence). The CDR3 region has the DNA TGTGCCAGTAGTATAGCTAGCGGGGGCTACGAGCAGTACTTC. Translating gives CASSIASGGYEQYF. Full variable domain (outside the CDR3, taken from reference TRBV19 and TRBJ2-7): DGGITQSPKYLFRKEGQNVTLSCEQNLNHDAMYWYRQDPGQGLRLIYYSQIVNDFQKGDIAEGYSVSREKKESFPLTVTSAQKNPTAFYLCASSIASGGYEQYFGPGTRLTVT.

This sequence joins TRBV5-1 and TRBJ2-1, with TRBD1 as a possible D gene (6 bases). The germline gives CDR1 SGHRS, CDR2 YFSETQ. Between the trimmed V and J ends, which lost 0 bases and 10 bases, there was a span of 14 bases. The CDR3 loop spans 14 amino acids. CDR3 residues: CASSLAPGAREQFF. In nucleotides, the CDR3 is TGCGCCAGCAGCTTGGCCCCAGGGGCCAGGGAGCAGTTCTTC.

This chain uses TRBV29-1 with TRBJ1-5, with TRBD1 identical over 8 bases. Germline CDR1 is SQVTM and CDR2 is ANQGSEA. The V and J ends lost 4 bases and 6 bases, in that order; junction bases with no gene match: 8. CDR3 length equals 14 residues. The CDR3: CSVVAGGHGQPQHF. The CDR3 DNA follows: TGCAGCGTTGTGGCAGGGGGCCACGGTCAGCCCCAGCATTTT.

The chain couples TRBV19 to TRBJ1-1; D is uncertain. This CDR3 spans 15 amino acids. Germline CDR1 and CDR2: LNHDA and SQIVND (reference sequence). V was trimmed by 6 bases and J by 1 base, leaving 15 bases between them. Written as DNA, the CDR3 is TGTGCCAGTAGAGATCATGGTAGATCGAACACTGAAGCTTTCTTT. Translating gives CASRDHGRSNTEAFF.

V is TRBV27 and J is TRBJ2-3; 9 positions agree with TRBD2. After removal of 5 bases from V and 0 bases from J, the junction contained 6 bases not matched to a gene. This CDR3 contains 16 residues. The germline gives CDR1 MNHEY, CDR2 SMNVEV (reference sequence). DNA for the CDR3: TGTGCCAGCAGTCCATCTAGCGGGGAGAGCACAGATACGCAGTATTTT. Residues: CASSPSSGESTDTQYF.

The chain uses TRBV7-9 and TRBJ1-2; 7 nucleotides line up with TRBD1. CDR3 length equals 15 residues. The germline V gene has CDR1 SEHNR and CDR2 FQNEAQ (reference sequence). Trimming cost V 1 base and J 4 bases; bases outside gene matches: 6. The CDR3, as DNA: TGTGCCAGCAGCTTAGATGAGGGGGCTCTCTATGGCTACACCTTC. Amino acid sequence: CASSLDEGALYGYTF.